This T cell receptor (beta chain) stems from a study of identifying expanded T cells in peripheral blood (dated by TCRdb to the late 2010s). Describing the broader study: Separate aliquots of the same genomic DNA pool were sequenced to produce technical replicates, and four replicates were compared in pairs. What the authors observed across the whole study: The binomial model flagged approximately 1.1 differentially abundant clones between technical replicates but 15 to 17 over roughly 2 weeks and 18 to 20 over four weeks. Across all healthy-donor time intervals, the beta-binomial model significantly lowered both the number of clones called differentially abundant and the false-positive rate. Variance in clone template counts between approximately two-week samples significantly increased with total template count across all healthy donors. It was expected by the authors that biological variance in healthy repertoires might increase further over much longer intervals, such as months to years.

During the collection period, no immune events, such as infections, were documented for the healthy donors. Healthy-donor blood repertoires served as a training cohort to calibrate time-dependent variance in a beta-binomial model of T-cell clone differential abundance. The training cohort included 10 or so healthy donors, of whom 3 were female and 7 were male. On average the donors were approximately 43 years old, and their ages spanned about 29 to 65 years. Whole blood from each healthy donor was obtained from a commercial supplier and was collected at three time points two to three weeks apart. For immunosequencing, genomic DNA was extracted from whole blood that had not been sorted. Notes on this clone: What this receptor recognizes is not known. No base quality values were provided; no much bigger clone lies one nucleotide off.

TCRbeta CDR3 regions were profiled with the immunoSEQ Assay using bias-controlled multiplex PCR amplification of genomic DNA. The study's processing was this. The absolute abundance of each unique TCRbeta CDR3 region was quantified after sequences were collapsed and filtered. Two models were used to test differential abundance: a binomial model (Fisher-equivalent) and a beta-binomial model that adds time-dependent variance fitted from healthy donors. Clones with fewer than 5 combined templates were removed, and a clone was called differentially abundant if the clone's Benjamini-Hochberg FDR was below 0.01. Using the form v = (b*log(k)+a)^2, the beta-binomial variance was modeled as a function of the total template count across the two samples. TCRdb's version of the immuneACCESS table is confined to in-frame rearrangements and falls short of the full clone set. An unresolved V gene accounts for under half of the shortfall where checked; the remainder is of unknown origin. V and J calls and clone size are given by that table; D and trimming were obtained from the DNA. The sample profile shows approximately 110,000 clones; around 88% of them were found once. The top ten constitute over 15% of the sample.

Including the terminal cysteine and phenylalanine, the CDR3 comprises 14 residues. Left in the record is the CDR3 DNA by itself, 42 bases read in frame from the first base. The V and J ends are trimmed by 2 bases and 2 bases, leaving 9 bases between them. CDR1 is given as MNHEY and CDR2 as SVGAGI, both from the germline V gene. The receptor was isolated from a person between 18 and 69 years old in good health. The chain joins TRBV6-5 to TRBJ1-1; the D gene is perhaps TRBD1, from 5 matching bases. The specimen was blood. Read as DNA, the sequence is TGTGCCAGCAGTTACCGGGGGATAAACACTGAAGCTTTCTTT. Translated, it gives CASSYRGINTEAFF.